This TCR beta chain comes out of a study of cytomegalovirus exposure and HLA in healthy donors. Study-level information: HLA-typed donors contributed 65 million to 95 million unique TCRs, which were held in an early data release. General study findings and limits: HLA restriction was apparent for most CMV-associated TCR beta chains in a later analysis.

About this clone itself: Its cognate antigen is unknown. The junction does not match germline at one end; this may be a read error.

The CDR3 has 12 amino acids. Per germline, CDR1 SEHNR and CDR2 FQNEAQ (reference sequence). The primer mix had 60 Vbeta and 13 Jbeta primers. Clones were sequenced by immunoSEQ multiplex PCR, and TCRdb holds only the in-frame ones, with some missing. The sample lists approximately 160,000 clones, 65% to 70% occurring once. Sequences were obtained from PBMCs. This TCR derives from a woman aged 18-29 years in good health and CMV-seropositive. The chain couples TRBV7-9 to TRBJ2-3; 8 positions match TRBD2. This CDR3 reads CASSLSGSGSFF. CDR3 bases: TGTGCCAGCAGCTTATCGGGGAGCGGGAGTTTTTTT.